The TCR beta chain described here comes from a study of CD8+ T cells in alopecia areata. At the level of the study: Dosing with tofacitinib proceeded for 6 to 18 months, followed by 6 months off drug. Study-wide results and limits: Scalp and blood samples kept many expanded lesional clones throughout tofacitinib. Alphabeta T cells residing in normal skin are also sequenced in scalp samples.

CDR1 is SGHVS and CDR2 is FNYEAQ in the germline V gene. This CDR3 has 13 amino acids. V lost 5 bases to trimming and J lost 5 bases; unmatched junction nucleotides: 5. On this clone itself: Its cognate antigen is unknown.

RNA was isolated and reverse transcribed to cDNA, the sequencing template. Clones were sequenced by immunoSEQ multiplex PCR, and TCRdb holds only the in-frame ones, with some missing. The top ten hold over 10% of the sample, which has 190,000 or so clones, around 60% seen once. The treatment denotes: oral pan-JAK inhibitor, 5-10 mg twice daily. Cell sorting on a FACSAria was used to separate CD4+ and CD8+ T cells from the PBMCs. The chain has TRBV7-6 and TRBJ2-5; 7 bases fit TRBD1. The sequencing here drew on CD8+ T cells sorted from blood, taken at week 24, from a patient treated with tofacitinib. This TCR was recovered from a human donor with alopecia areata. Here the CDR3 DNA reads TGTGCCAGCAGCGTACAGGGGTTCGAGACCCAGTACTTC. Translated: CASSVQGFETQYF.